The 11 T cell receptor beta chains in this list originate from one sample, sequenced in a study of cytomegalovirus exposure and HLA in healthy donors. In the PCR, 60 Vbeta and 13 Jbeta primers were used. The table came from immunoSEQ multiplex PCR; TCRdb's copy has only in-frame clones and leaves some out. Of fewer than 150,000 clones in the sample, about 80% are singletons; the top ten hold about 3.8%. The material sequenced was PBMCs. The receptors were sampled from a man younger than 35 in good health and CMV-seronegative.

This clone turned up a few times. In DNA, the CDR3 is TGTGCCAGCAGCCAAAACAGGGGTTGGGCCGGGGAGCTGTTTTTT. Protein sequence: CASSQNRGWAGELFF. The chain carries TRBV14 and TRBJ2-2, with 7 bases identical to TRBD1. The CDR3 totals 15 residues. V shed 2 bases and J 6 bases; nucleotides not matched to a gene: 6. The germline V gene encodes CDR1 SGHDN and CDR2 FVKESK.

This chain joins TRBV11-3 and TRBJ2-2; the D is unclear. Trimming removed 5 bases at V and 5 bases at J, with 9 bases between. CDR3 length equals 13 residues. Germline V gives CDR1 SGHNT, CDR2 YENEEA. For the CDR3, the DNA is TGTGCCAGCAGCATAGGTCCTACCGGGGAGCTGTTTTTT. Translating it yields CASSIGPTGELFF.

The chain employs TRBV10-1 and TRBJ2-3; 10 bases align to TRBD2. With 4 bases clipped from V and 0 bases from J, the junction kept 4 bases outside the gene matches. The CDR3 loop spans 16 amino acids. Per germline, CDR1 WNHNN and CDR2 SYGVQD (reference sequence). The CDR3 protein is CASSGQRGGSTDTQYF. The CDR3 DNA follows: TGCGCCAGCAGTGGACAGCGGGGGGGCAGCACAGATACGCAGTATTTT.

In its sample, this clone was seen a few times. The chain joins TRBV7-2 to TRBJ2-3, with D unclear. This CDR3 has 14 amino acids. Deletions cut 5 bases from V and 3 bases from J, with 12 bases between. Germline CDR1 reads SGHTA; CDR2 reads FQGNSA. This chain's CDR3 is CASSPYLSTDTQYF. The CDR3 nucleotides are TGTGCCAGCAGCCCGTACTTAAGTACAGATACGCAGTATTTT. Complete variable domain (other parts from reference TRBV7-2 and TRBJ2-3): GAGVSQSPSNKVTEKGKDVELRCDPISGHTALYWYRQSLGQGLEFLIYFQGNSAPDKSGLPSDRFSAERTGGSVSTLTIQRTQQEDSAVYLCASSPYLSTDTQYFGPGTRLTVL.

In this sample, this clone turned up once. This chain connects TRBV4-1 to TRBJ2-2; 10 bases are shared with TRBD2. The CDR3 contains 17 residues. V shed 1 base and J 8 bases; nucleotides not matched to a gene: 10. The germline V gene has CDR1 MGHRA and CDR2 YSYEKL. CDR3 nucleotides: TGCGCCAGCAGCCAAGGATCTCTAGCGGGAGTAGGGGGGGAGCTGTTTTTT. Translated, it gives CASSQGSLAGVGGELFF.

The chain employs TRBV19 and TRBJ1-2, with 8 bases matching TRBD1. The germline CDR1 and CDR2 sequences are LNHDA and SQIVND (reference sequence). This CDR3 comprises 15 residues. V trimming: 7 bases; J trimming: 2 bases; junction bases outside the gene matches: 9. The CDR3 spells CASNLPGQANYGYTF. CDR3 in DNA: TGTGCCAGTAACCTTCCGGGACAGGCCAACTATGGCTACACCTTC. The whole variable domain, remainder taken from reference TRBV19 and TRBJ1-2, is DGGITQSPKYLFRKEGQNVTLSCEQNLNHDAMYWYRQDPGQGLRLIYYSQIVNDFQKGDIAEGYSVSREKKESFPLTVTSAQKNPTAFYLCASNLPGQANYGYTFGSGTRLTVV.

The chain has TRBV9 and TRBJ2-7; TRBD1 aligns across 7 bases. Germline assignment: CDR1 SGDLS and CDR2 YYNGEE. V dropped 4 bases and J dropped 3; count of bases not matched to a gene: 10. The CDR3 totals 15 residues. CDR3 bases: TGTGCCAGCAGCCCGCGAGGGACAGTCGACTACGAGCAGTACTTC. Protein: CASSPRGTVDYEQYF.

The V gene is TRBV6-4, the J gene TRBJ2-7, with TRBD2 identical over 9 bases. CDR3 length equals 13 residues. V was pared by 4 bases and J by 3 bases, with 1 base of the junction left unmatched. The germline V gene has CDR1 MRHNA and CDR2 SNTAGT. The CDR3: CASSGSGSYEQYF. CDR3 coding DNA: TGTGCCAGCAGTGGTAGCGGGAGCTACGAGCAGTACTTC.

This chain connects TRBV19 to TRBJ1-5; maybe TRBD1 (5 bases). CDR3 length: 15 amino acids. Per the germline V gene, CDR1 is LNHDA and CDR2 is SQIVND (reference sequence). Trimming left V 8 bases short and J 0 bases short, with 14 bases between. The CDR3 loop reads CASFGADYSNQPQHF. DNA for the CDR3: TGTGCCAGTTTTGGGGCGGATTATAGCAATCAGCCCCAGCATTTT.

The table lists this clone with a count of one. The gene calls are TRBV15 and TRBJ2-7, with 8 bases aligning to TRBD2. In germline, CDR1 is LNHNV, CDR2 YYDKDF (reference sequence). V lost 3 bases, J lost 0 bases, and 4 bases stayed unmatched. The CDR3 has 15 residues. The CDR3 protein is CATSSGRAGSYEQYF. The CDR3 DNA reads TGTGCCACCAGCAGCGGGAGGGCCGGCTCCTACGAGCAGTACTTC.

The J gene is TRBJ2-6, the V gene TRBV5-1; 7 positions match TRBD2. The J segment lost 2 bases and the V segment lost 4 bases, leaving 6 bases of the junction unmatched. The CDR3 is 16 amino acids. The germline V gene encodes CDR1 SGHRS and CDR2 YFSETQ. The CDR3 DNA is TGCGCCAGCAGCCCACGCGGGGGAGCTGGGGCCAACGTCCTGACTTTC. The encoded protein is CASSPRGGAGANVLTF. Complete variable domain (other parts from reference TRBV5-1 and TRBJ2-6): KAGVTQTPRYLIKTRGQQVTLSCSPISGHRSVSWYQQTPGQGLQFLFEYFSETQRNKGNFPGRFSGRQFSNSRSEMNVSTLELGDSALYLCASSPRGGAGANVLTFGAGSRLTVL.